The 28 T cell receptor beta chains listed next were all sequenced from one sample in a study of cytotoxic CD8 clonotypes in ibrutinib-treated CLL. Profiling relied on immunoSEQ multiplex PCR, and the TCRdb table lists in-frame clones only, not all of them. The data show some 200,000 clones, around three quarters seen once. The sample was PBMCs, taken after 24 months of ibrutinib treatment. The source of these receptors is a human donor with chronic lymphocytic leukemia.

The CDR3 DNA follows: TGTGCCAGCAGTGAATACCCTCTGGCGGGAGAGCCTGAGCAGTTCTTC. As protein: CASSEYPLAGEPEQFF. The gene calls are TRBV2 and TRBJ2-1; TRBD2 matches at 7 bases. The J segment lost 9 bases and the V segment lost 2 bases, leaving 13 bases of the junction unmatched. This CDR3 comprises 16 residues. Germline assignment: CDR1 SNHLY and CDR2 FYNNEI.

CDR3 DNA sequence: TGTGCCAGCACGACAGATCTGGGGATTGTGGAGACCCAGTACTTC. The encoded protein is CASTTDLGIVETQYF. This chain links TRBV5-4 with TRBJ2-5; possibly TRBD1 for D (5 bases). V dropped 6 bases and J dropped 5 bases, with 20 bases sitting between them. CDR3 size: 15 residues. Germline-derived CDR1 and CDR2 are SGHNT and YYREEE (reference sequence).

This chain uses TRBV11-2 with TRBJ2-7, with TRBD2 identical over 10 bases. The CDR3 is made up of 15 amino acids. V shed 5 bases, J shed 2 bases, and the junction held 6 bases outside the gene matches. Looked up from germline, CDR1 is SGHAT and CDR2 is FQNNGV. As DNA, the CDR3 is TGTGCCAGCAGCATAAAAGCGGGAGGGCCCTACGAGCAGTACTTC. Amino acids: CASSIKAGGPYEQYF.

The J gene is TRBJ2-3, the V gene TRBV6-1; D ambiguous. Trimming took 2 bases from V and 7 from J, leaving 10 bases between them. Germline-derived CDR1 and CDR2 are MNHNS and SASEGT. The CDR3 extends over 13 amino acids. This CDR3 is CASSESLAYTQYF. The DNA of the CDR3 is TGTGCCAGCAGTGAATCGCTCGCCTATACGCAGTATTTT.

This chain connects TRBV6-6 to TRBJ2-7; 7 bases are a match to TRBD1. The V and J ends lost 7 bases and 2 bases, in that order; junction bases with no gene match: 5. The CDR3 is 13 amino acids. CDR1 is MNHNY, CDR2 SVGAGI, per germline (reference sequence). The CDR3 sequence: CASNPQGAYEQYF. CDR3 DNA: TGTGCCAGCAATCCCCAGGGGGCCTACGAGCAGTACTTC.

This chain links TRBV5-1 with TRBJ2-2; 9 bases are a match to TRBD1. The CDR3 is 17 amino acids. Germline values: CDR1 SGHRS, CDR2 YFSETQ. Losses at the gene ends were 0 bases for V and 4 bases for J; bases not matched to a gene: 7. The CDR3: CASSLALRTGVTGELFF. In nucleotides, the CDR3 is TGCGCCAGCAGCTTGGCCTTACGGACAGGGGTCACCGGGGAGCTGTTTTTT. The whole variable domain, filled in from reference TRBV5-1 and TRBJ2-2, reads KAGVTQTPRYLIKTRGQQVTLSCSPISGHRSVSWYQQTPGQGLQFLFEYFSETQRNKGNFPGRFSGRQFSNSRSEMNVSTLELGDSALYLCASSLALRTGVTGELFFGEGSRLTVL.

This chain links TRBV4-3 with TRBJ1-4, with 7 bases fitting TRBD1. The CDR3 has 16 residues. Germline-derived CDR1 and CDR2 are LGHNA and YSLEER. V lost 1 base and J lost 3; bases outside the gene matches: 5. The CDR3 loop reads CASSQAARGANEKLFF. The CDR3 DNA reads as TGCGCCAGCAGCCAAGCGGCCAGGGGGGCTAATGAAAAACTGTTTTTT.

This clone was seen a single time. The rearrangement joins TRBV5-1 to TRBJ2-7; D gene unclear. Germline V gene data show CDR1 as SGHRS and CDR2 as YFSETQ. CDR3 length: 13 amino acids. Deletions cut 0 bases from V and 3 bases from J, with 7 bases between. The CDR3 loop reads CASSLDSYYEQYF. The CDR3 bases are TGCGCCAGCAGCTTGGACAGCTACTACGAGCAGTACTTC.

This chain joins TRBV4-2 and TRBJ2-7; D might be TRBD1 or TRBD2, each matching 5 bases. The CDR3 covers 14 residues. Germline CDR1 LGHNA, CDR2 YNFKEQ. The V gene lost 1 base and the J gene lost 4 bases, with 11 bases spanning the gap. The CDR3 protein is CASSQARDGYEQYF. As DNA, the CDR3 is TGTGCCAGCAGCCAAGCCCGGGACGGATACGAGCAGTACTTC.

J is TRBJ2-7 and V is TRBV29-1; D call uncertain. In germline, CDR1 is SQVTM, CDR2 ANQGSEA. The CDR3 consists of 10 residues. The V gene lost 6 bases and the J gene lost 5 bases, with 8 bases spanning the gap. The CDR3 reads CSVTTDEQYF. The CDR3 DNA sequence: TGCAGCGTGACCACCGACGAGCAGTACTTC.

This clone was seen only once. V is TRBV11-3 and J is TRBJ2-1; 7 bases fit TRBD2. Germline V gene sequence: CDR1 SGHNT, CDR2 YENEEA. CDR3 size: 15 residues. J lost 0 bases, V lost 1 base, and 0 bases had no gene match. The chain's CDR3 is CASSLASGSYNEQFF. The CDR3 DNA is TGTGCCAGCAGCTTAGCTAGCGGCTCCTACAATGAGCAGTTCTTC.

V and J are TRBV6-5 and TRBJ1-1, with TRBD1 identical over 7 bases. CDR3 length: 13 residues. Germline V gene data show CDR1 as MNHEY and CDR2 as SVGAGI. J was trimmed by 3 bases and V by 8 bases; bases with no gene match: 6. The CDR3 is CASLSRGYTEAFF. The DNA of the CDR3 is TGTGCCAGCTTAAGCAGGGGGTACACTGAAGCTTTCTTT.

The V gene is TRBV27, the J gene TRBJ2-1, with 9 bases that match TRBD2. This CDR3 comprises 16 residues. Trimming cost V 3 bases and J 1 base; bases outside gene matches: 4. Germline V lookup: CDR1 MNHEY, CDR2 SMNVEV (reference sequence). CDR3 protein: CASSLREGRSYNEQFF. The CDR3 DNA sequence: TGTGCCAGCAGTTTGCGGGAGGGAAGGTCCTACAATGAGCAGTTCTTC.

In its sample, this clone was seen a few times. The chain has TRBV11-2 and TRBJ2-1, with 9 positions matching TRBD1. Germline assignment: CDR1 SGHAT and CDR2 FQNNGV. The junction had 4 bases not matched to a gene; V was cut back by 6 bases and J by 1 base. This CDR3 has 15 amino acids. The CDR3 DNA sequence: TGTGCCAGCAGGAGGACAGGGGAGTCCTACAATGAGCAGTTCTTC. Its protein product is CASRRTGESYNEQFF.

The V call is TRBV6-5, the J call TRBJ1-2, with D perhaps matching TRBD1 (5 bases). V shed 5 bases and J shed 2 bases, with 15 bases lying between them. There are 15 residues in the CDR3. Looked up from germline, CDR1 is MNHEY and CDR2 is SVGAGI. This CDR3 is CASSAVQGGNYGYTF. CDR3 sequence (DNA): TGTGCCAGCAGTGCCGTGCAGGGAGGGAACTATGGCTACACCTTC.

V usage is TRBV4-1 and J usage is TRBJ2-1; 9 positions match TRBD2. V trimming: 4 bases; J trimming: 6 bases; junction bases outside the gene matches: 7. This CDR3 has 15 amino acids. CDR1 is MGHRA and CDR2 is YSYEKL in the germline V gene. CDR3 amino acids: CASSRAGGPINEQFF. The CDR3 coding sequence is TGCGCCAGCAGCCGGGCGGGAGGGCCCATCAATGAGCAGTTCTTC.

The chain couples TRBV28 to TRBJ2-3; the D gene is possibly TRBD1 (5 bases). V shed 8 bases and J shed 6 bases, with 15 bases lying between them. Germline V CDR1 and CDR2: MDHEN, SYDVKM. The CDR3 loop spans 13 amino acids. This CDR3 is CASVESGPDTQYF. CDR3 sequence (DNA): TGTGCCAGCGTAGAGTCAGGGCCCGATACGCAGTATTTT.

The rearrangement links TRBV9 to TRBJ2-7, with D uncertain. CDR1 is SGDLS and CDR2 is YYNGEE in the germline V gene. V dropped 0 bases and J dropped 0 bases, with 7 bases sitting between them. This CDR3 comprises 14 residues. CDR3 DNA: TGTGCCAGCAGCGTAGATGGCCGCTCCTACGAGCAGTACTTC. Translated: CASSVDGRSYEQYF.

The V and J genes are TRBV7-9 and TRBJ2-7; 11 bases map to TRBD2. Unmatched junction bases numbered 4, after V lost 1 base and J lost 2 bases. Germline CDR1 is SEHNR and CDR2 is FQNEAQ (reference sequence). This CDR3 is built from 16 residues. CDR3 sequence reads: CASSLGGTSGTYEQYF. In nucleotides, the CDR3 is TGTGCCAGCAGCTTAGGGGGGACTAGCGGAACCTACGAGCAGTACTTC.

The J gene is TRBJ2-5, the V gene TRBV30, with 12 bases that match TRBD1. This CDR3 region has 14 residues. V was pared by 4 bases and J by 5 bases, with 5 bases of the junction left unmatched. Germline loops: CDR1 GTSNPN, CDR2 SVGIG (reference sequence). CDR3 nucleotide sequence: TGTGCCTGGACATGGGACAGGGGGCGTGAGACCCAGTACTTC. Translating it yields CAWTWDRGRETQYF.

J is TRBJ2-1 and V is TRBV2, with D uncertain. The CDR3 has 15 amino acids. The V gene's germline CDR1 is SNHLY and CDR2 FYNNEI. V dropped 6 bases and J dropped 1 base, with 13 bases sitting between them. The CDR3 sequence: CASRENVGSYNEQFF. CDR3 DNA sequence: TGTGCCAGCAGGGAGAATGTAGGGTCCTACAATGAGCAGTTCTTC.

This chain connects TRBV5-6 to TRBJ2-1, with D perhaps TRBD1 (5 bases). Between the trimmed V and J ends, which lost 5 bases and 6 bases, there was a span of 15 bases. This CDR3 is 14 amino acids long. Germline V gene sequence: CDR1 SGHDT, CDR2 YYEEEE. This CDR3 reads CASRRKDSPNEQFF. The CDR3 DNA sequence: TGTGCCAGCAGAAGAAAAGACAGCCCCAATGAGCAGTTCTTC.

V and J are TRBV27 and TRBJ1-2, with D possibly matching TRBD1 (6 bases). The CDR3 has 15 amino acids. V lost 1 base and J lost 5, with 14 bases in between. Germline CDR1 and CDR2: MNHEY and SMNVEV (reference sequence). The CDR3 DNA is TGTGCCAGCAGTTTATACGGACAGTTAGGGTATGGCTACACCTTC. Its protein is CASSLYGQLGYGYTF.

The gene calls are TRBV15 and TRBJ2-7; D could derive from TRBD1 or TRBD2 (5 bases each). Trimming took 0 bases from V and 3 from J, leaving 15 bases between them. The CDR3 covers 16 residues. The V gene's germline CDR1 is LNHNV and CDR2 YYDKDF (reference sequence). CDR3 region: CATSREQGTRLYEQYF. CDR3 nucleotides: TGTGCCACCAGCAGAGAGCAAGGGACGCGTCTCTACGAGCAGTACTTC.

The chain uses TRBV10-3 and TRBJ1-2; 7 bases agree with TRBD1. J lost 4 bases, V lost 5 bases, and 7 bases had no gene match. The germline V gene has CDR1 ENHRY and CDR2 SYGVKD. This CDR3 is built from 14 residues. The CDR3 DNA sequence: TGTGCCATCAGTCCCGGGACAGCGTTCTATGGCTACACCTTC. This gives the protein CAISPGTAFYGYTF.

V gene TRBV27 combines with J gene TRBJ2-2, with 13 bases that match TRBD2. V shed 5 bases, J shed 3 bases, and the junction held 3 bases outside the gene matches. This CDR3 spans 16 amino acids. Looked up from germline, CDR1 is MNHEY and CDR2 is SMNVEV (reference sequence). This CDR3 is CASSPLAGGYTGELFF. The CDR3 DNA is TGTGCCAGCAGTCCACTAGCGGGAGGGTACACCGGGGAGCTGTTTTTT.

The rearrangement joins TRBV5-4 to TRBJ1-1, with TRBD1 matching over 8 bases. The germline V gene encodes CDR1 SGHNT and CDR2 YYREEE (reference sequence). The CDR3 loop spans 14 amino acids. Trimming removed 5 bases from V and 1 base from J; junction bases left unmatched: 4. This chain's CDR3 is CASRYRGWNTEAFF. The DNA for the CDR3 is TGTGCCAGCAGATACAGGGGGTGGAACACTGAAGCTTTCTTT.

The chain uses TRBV30 and TRBJ2-5; the D is unclear. The CDR3 has 12 residues. V shed 4 bases and J shed 1 base, with 7 bases lying between them. From germline, CDR1 is GTSNPN and CDR2 SVGIG (reference sequence). The CDR3 region has the DNA TGTGCCTGGAAGCCTAGCCAAGAGACCCAGTACTTC. This gives the protein CAWKPSQETQYF.